This TCR beta chain was recovered during a study of shared clonotypes between healthy human individuals. Repertoires were generated with immunoSEQ multiplex PCR, while TCRdb's copy carries only in-frame clones and drops some. In the table there are hundreds of thousands of clones, 90% to 97% of which are singletons. For this clone: Its antigen is unidentified.

Regarding the study as a whole: Memory subsets generally showed smaller estimated richness than naive subsets did. Naive CD4 clonotypes overlapped across a few donors at roughly 5.1%. The four-donor shared clonotypes exceeded non-shared clonotypes in generation probability, with non-shared ones scoring lower. Though the depth was large, rarefaction showed that sorted-subset sequencing was incomplete.

As defined, naive CD8 cells were CD45RO-negative and positively selected for CCR7, with terminally differentiated effector memory CD45RA+ cells excluded. There are 14 residues in the CDR3. Between the trimmed V and J ends, which lost 2 bases and 3 bases, there was a span of 8 bases. Germline V gene sequence: CDR1 SGHDT, CDR2 YYEEEE. Sequences were obtained from naive CD8+ T cells sorted from blood. The TCR sequence derives from a man aged 30 to 45 in good health. This rearrangement joins TRBV5-6 to TRBJ2-2; no firm D call. The CDR3 DNA reads TGTGCCAGCAGCTTAGCACAGCACACCGGGGAGCTGTTTTTT. Its translation is CASSLAQHTGELFF.